This T cell receptor (beta chain) stems from a study of T cell responses to AZD1222 COVID-19 vaccine. Only in-frame clones appear in the TCRdb table, and some are missing; sequencing was by immunoSEQ multiplex PCR. The sample lists around 250,000 clones, just over 90% occurring once. Study-wide findings and caveats: Spike was spanned by vaccine-associated CD4 TCRs, with dominance at 160-218 and 743-854.

Remarks on this clone: Its antigen is unknown.

The V end was cut by 1 base, the J end by 1 base, with 14 bases between. CDR1 and CDR2 from the germline V gene are MGHRA and YSYEKL. The CDR3 is 17 amino acids. Sequencing used peripheral blood, obtained on day 0 of AZD1222 vaccination. This chain uses TRBV4-1 with TRBJ2-4; D gene uncertain. The TCR sequence derives from an adult in good health. CDR3 nucleotide sequence: TGCGCCAGCAGCCAAGGTTTCGGAGAAGGGGCCAAAAACATTCAGTACTTC. Translating it yields CASSQGFGEGAKNIQYF.